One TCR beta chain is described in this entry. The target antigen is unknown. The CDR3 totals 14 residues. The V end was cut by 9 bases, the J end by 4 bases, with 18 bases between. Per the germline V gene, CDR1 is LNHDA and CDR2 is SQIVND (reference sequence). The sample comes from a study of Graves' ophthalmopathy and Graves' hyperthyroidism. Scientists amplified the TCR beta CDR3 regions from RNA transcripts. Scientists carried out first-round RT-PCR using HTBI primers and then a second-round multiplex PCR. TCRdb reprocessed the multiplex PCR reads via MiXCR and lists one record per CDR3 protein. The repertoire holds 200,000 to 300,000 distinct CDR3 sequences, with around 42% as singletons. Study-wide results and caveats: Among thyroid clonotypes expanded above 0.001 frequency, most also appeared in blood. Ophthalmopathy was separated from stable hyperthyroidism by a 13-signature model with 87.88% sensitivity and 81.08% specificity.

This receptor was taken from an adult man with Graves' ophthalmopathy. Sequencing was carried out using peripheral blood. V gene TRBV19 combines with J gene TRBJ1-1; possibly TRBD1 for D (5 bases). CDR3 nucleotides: TGTGCCAGAGGGGTCTGGAGGGGATGCACTGAAGCTTTCTTT. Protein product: CARGVWRGCTEAFF.